Listed below are T cell receptor beta chains from one sample, sequenced in a study of OX40 agonist ivuxolimab in advanced cancers. Sequenced by immunoSEQ multiplex PCR; TCRdb stores in-frame clones only, minus some. The data show about 110,000 clones, about nine tenths seen once. The sample in question was CD4+ or CD8+ T cells sorted from blood, obtained in a trial of the OX40 agonist ivuxolimab. The receptors originated from an adult with an advanced solid tumor such as melanoma, head and neck, liver or kidney cancer. CDR3s leave out the opening cysteine and the closing phenylalanine or tryptophan. Fields, in order: CDR3 protein, J gene, clone size, V gene, D gene. The D gene is left open where the match is weak. Expanded clones are given a class, and other clones once, few, many or no size at all.

ASVGLAEGSYEQY	TRBJ2-7	NA	TRBV7-8	TRBD2
ASRSEINTGELF	TRBJ2-2	once	TRBV5-1	NA
ASSRGPTNEKLF	TRBJ1-4	NA	TRBV14	NA
ASSVDRENTEAF	TRBJ1-1	NA	TRBV6-4	NA
ASLDRGPYSNQPQH	TRBJ1-5	NA	TRBV19	TRBD1
ASSQNTGELF	TRBJ2-2	NA	TRBV5-1	NA
ASSTSGPYEQY	TRBJ2-7	NA	TRBV11-2	TRBD2
ASSPTGETTDTQY	TRBJ2-3	NA	TRBV18	NA
ASKQGSAEQF	TRBJ2-1	NA	TRBV28	NA
ASSISVGETQY	TRBJ2-5	NA	TRBV19	NA
ASSSTKGQGIEKLF	TRBJ1-4	NA	TRBV6-6	TRBD1